The 27 T cell receptor beta chains reported below all come from one sample, sequenced in a study of T cells in Graves' hyperthyroidism and ophthalmopathy. Amplification of TCR beta CDR3 regions used RNA as the template. First-round RT-PCR targeting the TCR CDR3 was performed with the HTBI primer set. TCRdb ran MiXCR on the multiplex PCR reads and lists one entry per CDR3 protein. Among about 400,000 distinct CDR3 sequences listed, approximately 13% were seen once. Sequenced: blood. Receptors were obtained from a woman between 18 and 30 years old with Graves' hyperthyroidism.

This clonotype was recorded a few times. A much bigger clone sits one base away, suggesting this may be a read error. The chain is built from TRBV12-3 or TRBV12-4 and TRBJ1-5; no firm D call. V lost 3 bases and J 6 bases, leaving 15 bases between the germline ends. The CDR3 is 15 residues long. The CDR3 region is CASSLLPPVGQPQHF. The CDR3, as DNA: TGTGCCAGCAGTTTGCTCCCACCAGTGGGTCAGCCCCAGCATTTT.

This clonotype was seen at least ten times. The chain employs TRBV10-3 and TRBJ2-4; a weak D match, TRBD1 (6 bases). CDR1 and CDR2 (germline): ENHRY, SYGVKD. V lost 3 bases, J lost 0 bases, and 12 bases lay in between. This CDR3 has 16 amino acids. The CDR3 DNA sequence: TGTGCCATCAGTGATCTACAGGGTGTAGCCAAAAACATTCAGTACTTC. Its translation: CAISDLQGVAKNIQYF.

This clonotype has a count of ten or more. This chain uses TRBV29-1 with TRBJ2-5, with D perhaps TRBD2 (6 bases). The CDR3 covers 14 residues. The germline V and J ends were trimmed by 7 bases and 1 base, with 16 bases remaining between them. Germline CDR1 reads SQVTM; CDR2 reads ANQGSEA. The CDR3 loop is CSGGAGLSQETQYF. Here the CDR3 DNA reads TGCAGCGGGGGCGCGGGACTCTCCCAAGAGACCCAGTACTTC.

The gene calls are TRBV12-3 or TRBV12-4 and TRBJ2-7; 10 bases are a match to TRBD1. This CDR3 is 16 amino acids long. V trimming: 4 bases; J trimming: 3 bases; junction bases outside the gene matches: 9. The CDR3 DNA reads as TGTGCCAGCAGTTCGGAGGACAGGGGGTTCTTCTACGAGCAGTACTTC. Its protein is CASSSEDRGFFYEQYF.

On this clonotype: A much larger clone differs from this one at a single base, so this may be a read error. The V call is TRBV24-1, the J call TRBJ2-1; TRBD2 aligns across 8 bases. Unmatched junction bases numbered 11, after V lost 3 bases and J lost 11 bases. Germline CDR1 and CDR2: KGHDR and SFDVKD. The CDR3 consists of 15 residues. CDR3 sequence reads: CATSDSGSKVNKQFF. CDR3 bases: TGTGCCACCAGTGATAGCGGGAGTAAAGTGAATAAGCAGTTCTTC.

This clonotype showed up many times. V usage is TRBV20-1 and J usage is TRBJ1-5; maybe TRBD1 (6 bases). CDR3 size: 14 residues. V was cut by 1 base and J by 5 bases, with 12 bases left in between. The germline gives CDR1 DFQATT, CDR2 SNEGSKA (reference sequence). The DNA of the CDR3 is TGCAGTGCTAGAGGGGACAAGGAGTATCAGCCCCAGCATTTT. It codes for CSARGDKEYQPQHF.

This clonotype was counted only a few times. The CDR3 sequence: CASSTTGQNYGYTF. CDR3 nucleotides: TGTGCCAGCAGCACAACTGGACAGAACTATGGCTACACCTTC. V is TRBV9 and J is TRBJ1-2; D may be TRBD1 (6 bases). Germline loops: CDR1 SGDLS, CDR2 YYNGEE. Trimming shortened V by 4 bases and J by 2 bases, and 12 bases separated the two germline ends. This CDR3 is 14 amino acids long. The full variable domain, rest sourced from reference TRBV9 and TRBJ1-2, is DSGVTQTPKHLITATGQRVTLRCSPRSGDLSVYWYQQSLDQGLQFLIQYYNGEERAKGNILERFSAQQFPDLHSELNLSSLELGDSALYFCASSTTGQNYGYTFGSGTRLTVV.

In its sample, this clonotype was seen many times. CDR3 DNA sequence: TGTGCCAGCAGTGAAGAGGCAGGGGCAGATACGCAGTATTTT. Residues: CASSEEAGADTQYF. The V call is TRBV2, the J call TRBJ2-3, with TRBD1 as a possible D gene (6 bases). This CDR3 comprises 14 residues. Germline loops: CDR1 SNHLY, CDR2 FYNNEI. Trimming shortened V by 1 base and J by 4 bases, and 9 bases separated the two germline ends.

This clonotype was seen at least ten times. The rearrangement links TRBV29-1 to TRBJ1-2, with TRBD1 identical over 7 bases. Germline-derived CDR1 and CDR2 are SQVTM and ANQGSEA. J was trimmed by 5 bases and V by 4 bases; bases with no gene match: 4. This CDR3 contains 12 residues. The chain's CDR3 is CSVVGTEYGYTF. The CDR3 DNA sequence: TGCAGCGTTGTTGGGACAGAATATGGCTACACCTTC. The entire variable domain, with the rest obtained from reference TRBV29-1 and TRBJ1-2, is as follows: SAVISQKPSRDICQRGTSLTIQCQVDSQVTMMFWYRQQPGQSLTLIATANQGSEATYESGFVIDKFPISRPNLTFSTLTVSNMSPEDSSIYLCSVVGTEYGYTFGSGTRLTVV.

This clonotype has a count of ten or more. The chain employs TRBV12-3 or TRBV12-4 and TRBJ1-1; D is unresolved. Trimming removed 4 bases from V and 5 bases from J, with 11 bases in between. The CDR3 is made up of 13 amino acids. In DNA, the CDR3 is TGTGCCAGCAGTTACTACCTGGCAACTGAAGCTTTCTTT. Translation: CASSYYLATEAFF.

The rearrangement links TRBV19 to TRBJ1-4; D remains ambiguous. Germline loops: CDR1 LNHDA, CDR2 SQIVND (reference sequence). The CDR3 covers 14 residues. With 4 bases removed from V and 2 bases from J, the gap between germline ends came to 8 bases. CDR3 sequence reads: CASSKGRTNEKLFF. The CDR3, as DNA: TGTGCCAGTAGTAAAGGACGGACTAATGAAAAACTGTTTTTT.

This clonotype was picked up many times. The rearrangement links TRBV28 to TRBJ1-3, with D unresolved. Per the germline V gene, CDR1 is MDHEN and CDR2 is SYDVKM. The CDR3 length is 16 residues. The V and J ends lost 4 bases and 0 bases respectively, with 13 bases between them. The CDR3 reads CASSYRLRPSGNTIYF. CDR3 in DNA: TGTGCCAGCAGTTATAGGCTCAGACCCTCTGGAAACACCATATATTTT.

The V gene is TRBV7-3, the J gene TRBJ2-5, with D maybe TRBD2 (5 bases). V gave up 5 bases and J gave up 4 bases, with 14 bases separating them. The CDR3 runs 14 residues. Germline CDR1 is SGHTA and CDR2 is FQGTGA. The CDR3 region has the DNA TGTGCCAGCAGCGCGTCTTTGGGAGTAGAGACCCAGTACTTC. Its protein product is CASSASLGVETQYF.

This clonotype turned up a few times. The J gene is TRBJ1-1, the V gene TRBV5-4; weak D call: TRBD1 (6 bases). Trimming took off 4 bases at V and 6 bases at J, with 19 bases between the two ends. Germline V lookup: CDR1 SGHNT, CDR2 YYREEE (reference sequence). The CDR3 has 15 residues. The CDR3 here is CASSHPQGEASEAFF. CDR3 in DNA: TGTGCCAGCAGCCATCCACAGGGAGAGGCATCTGAAGCTTTCTTT.

This clonotype was counted at least ten times. The chain has TRBV29-1 and TRBJ2-1, with TRBD2 matching 9 bases. This CDR3 is built from 14 residues. V lost 4 bases to trimming and J lost 3 bases; unmatched junction nucleotides: 4. The V gene's germline CDR1 is SQVTM and CDR2 ANQGSEA. CDR3 sequence (DNA): TGCAGCGTTGGTAGCGGGGGTTTCTACAATGAGCAGTTCTTC. Protein product: CSVGSGGFYNEQFF.

As to this clonotype: Being one base from a much bigger clone, this may be a read error. The chain recombines TRBV6-1 with TRBJ2-1, with D possibly TRBD2 on 5 matching bases. CDR3 length equals 15 residues. Germline lookup yields CDR1 MNHNS and CDR2 SASEGT. The CDR3 DNA is TGTGCCGGCAGAAGAGCGGTGACGGAGCACAATGAGCAGTTCTTC. This encodes CAGRRAVTEHNEQFF.

This clonotype was seen a few times. This chain joins TRBV6-2 or TRBV6-3 and TRBJ2-3; 9 bases align to TRBD2. The J segment lost 14 bases and the V segment lost 6 bases, leaving 15 bases of the junction unmatched. Germline V gene sequence: CDR1 MNHEY, CDR2 SVGEGT. The CDR3 runs to 14 residues. CDR3 amino acids: CASRRVLAGVIRYF. Written as DNA, the CDR3 is TGTGCCAGCAGGAGGGTGTTAGCGGGGGTGATTAGGTATTTT.

The V gene is TRBV19, the J gene TRBJ1-5; TRBD1 is a possible D gene (6 bases). Trimming cost V 1 base and J 6 bases, with 13 bases left between them. CDR1 is LNHDA, CDR2 SQIVND, per germline (reference sequence). The CDR3 is 15 amino acids. CDR3: CASSIGRGRIQPQHF. The CDR3 DNA sequence: TGTGCCAGTAGTATAGGGCGGGGGCGAATTCAGCCCCAGCATTTT. Full variable domain (rest looked up from reference TRBV19 and TRBJ1-5): DGGITQSPKYLFRKEGQNVTLSCEQNLNHDAMYWYRQDPGQGLRLIYYSQIVNDFQKGDIAEGYSVSREKKESFPLTVTSAQKNPTAFYLCASSIGRGRIQPQHFGDGTRLSIL.

This clonotype was counted at least ten times. The chain couples TRBV2 to TRBJ1-5; D unclear. Trimming stripped 1 base from V and 5 bases from J, with 12 bases between. In germline, CDR1 is SNHLY, CDR2 FYNNEI. The CDR3 extends over 15 amino acids. Here the CDR3 reads CASSEESGHYQPQHF. DNA for the CDR3: TGTGCCAGCAGTGAAGAGTCGGGCCATTATCAGCCCCAGCATTTT.

This clonotype was detected ten times or more. The chain couples TRBV12-3 or TRBV12-4 to TRBJ2-2; 7 nucleotides align to TRBD1. V dropped 6 bases and J dropped 1; count of bases not matched to a gene: 5. This CDR3 contains 15 residues. CDR3 coding DNA: TGTGCCAGCAGGGCCCGACAGGGGAACACCGGGGAGCTGTTTTTT. Translation gives CASRARQGNTGELFF.

This clonotype was seen a handful of times. The V call is TRBV5-1, the J call TRBJ2-5; TRBD2 matches at 12 bases. J lost 2 bases, V lost 3 bases, and 8 bases had no gene match. Per the germline V gene, CDR1 is SGHRS and CDR2 is YFSETQ. This CDR3 has 17 residues. Here the CDR3 DNA reads TGCGCCAGCAGCTCCACGACTAGCGGGGGTACTCAAGAGACCCAGTACTTC. It encodes CASSSTTSGGTQETQYF.

This clonotype came up a few times. The CDR3 protein is CASSQDRGTGTTREQYF. The CDR3 DNA sequence: TGCGCCAGCAGCCAAGATAGAGGGACCGGGACCACGAGGGAGCAGTACTTC. The chain joins TRBV4-3 to TRBJ2-7; either TRBD1 or TRBD2 may supply D (5 bases each). Germline V gives CDR1 LGHNA, CDR2 YSLEER. V lost 0 bases to trimming and J lost 7 bases, with 22 bases between them. This CDR3 has 17 residues.

This clonotype has a handful of counts. The rearrangement links TRBV20-1 to TRBJ2-2; D may be TRBD2 (6 bases). Germline CDR1 is DFQATT and CDR2 is SNEGSKA (reference sequence). CDR3 length: 12 amino acids. V was trimmed by 6 bases and J by 3 bases, leaving 8 bases between them. CDR3 loop: CSARLDTGELFF. The CDR3, as DNA: TGCAGTGCAAGACTAGACACCGGGGAGCTGTTTTTT.

This clonotype has a count of ten or more. The chain couples TRBV13 to TRBJ1-1; D unclear. CDR3 length: 18 amino acids. The V end was cut by 0 bases, the J end by 1 base, with 18 bases between. CDR1 is PRHDT, CDR2 FYEKMQ, per germline (reference sequence). This chain's CDR3 is CASSLGPGSSGSNTEAFF. CDR3 coding DNA: TGTGCCAGCAGCTTAGGCCCCGGGTCTAGCGGGTCGAACACTGAAGCTTTCTTT.

This clonotype was counted at least ten times. The genes are TRBV9 and TRBJ2-6; possible D gene TRBD1, 6 bases. CDR1 and CDR2 from the germline V gene are SGDLS and YYNGEE. V was trimmed by 4 bases and J by 0 bases, leaving 17 bases between them. This CDR3 contains 18 residues. CDR3 sequence: CASSPSGDPPSGANVLTF. The CDR3 region has the DNA TGTGCCAGCAGCCCCTCAGGGGACCCGCCCTCTGGGGCCAACGTCCTGACTTTC.

This clonotype was seen a handful of times. The V call is TRBV10-3, the J call TRBJ2-5; possibly TRBD1 for D (7 bases). Germline values: CDR1 ENHRY, CDR2 SYGVKD. Trimming removed 11 bases at V and 0 bases at J, with 13 bases between. The CDR3 has 13 amino acids. In nucleotides, the CDR3 is TGTGCCGCGGGGCAGGGGGACCAAGAGACCCAGTACTTC. Translated, it gives CAAGQGDQETQYF.

This clonotype occurred many times. This chain uses TRBV20-1 with TRBJ2-5; 10 bases are shared with TRBD1. Germline CDR1 DFQATT, CDR2 SNEGSKA (reference sequence). The CDR3 is 14 residues long. The junction had 7 bases not matched to a gene; V was cut back by 4 bases and J by 5 bases. In DNA, the CDR3 is TGCAGTGCTATAGTGACAGGGGGCGCCGAGACCCAGTACTTC. Translating it yields CSAIVTGGAETQYF.